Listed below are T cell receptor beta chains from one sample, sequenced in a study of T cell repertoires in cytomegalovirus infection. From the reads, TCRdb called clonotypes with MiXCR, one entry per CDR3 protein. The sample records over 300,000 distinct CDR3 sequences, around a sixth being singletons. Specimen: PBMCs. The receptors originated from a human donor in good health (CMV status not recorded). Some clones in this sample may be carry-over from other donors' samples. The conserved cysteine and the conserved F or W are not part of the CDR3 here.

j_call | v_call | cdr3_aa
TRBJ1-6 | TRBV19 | ASSTLQAILH
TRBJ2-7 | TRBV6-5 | ASSDRVSYEQY
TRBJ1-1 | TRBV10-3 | AISEGSTGTPEAF
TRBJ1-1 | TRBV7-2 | ASSLYEEAF
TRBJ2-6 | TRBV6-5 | ASSYSTAGNNVLT
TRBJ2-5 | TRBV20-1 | SAPGGGSRETQY
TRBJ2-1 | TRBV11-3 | ASSQLAGGWQF
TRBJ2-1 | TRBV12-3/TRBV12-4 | ASSLGGSEQF
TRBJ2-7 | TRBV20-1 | SALPGSSDYEQY
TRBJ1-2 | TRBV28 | ASSQPGSYGYT
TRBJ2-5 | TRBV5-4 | ASSGTSGGSQETQY
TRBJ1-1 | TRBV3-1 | ASSQAALRTEAF
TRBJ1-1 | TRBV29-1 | SAGRDPNTEAF
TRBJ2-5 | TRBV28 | ASSLGGWQETQY
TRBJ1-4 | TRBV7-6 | ASSSRGYNEKLF
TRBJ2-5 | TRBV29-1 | SGGLAGAGETQY
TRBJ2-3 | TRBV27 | ASSLSRVGDTQY